This TCR beta chain was observed in a study of long-term antiretroviral therapy in people with HIV (dated by TCRdb to between 2021 and 2023). Regarding the research as a whole: The earliest samples were collected approximately a decade before the 2015 WHO recommendation for immediate ART, a period when ART was typically delayed until CD4 counts fell. Whether ART initiation and durable HIV suppression were associated with changes in peripheral blood TRB repertoire composition and diversity was tested in a retrospective serial study. The cohort contributed over 150 cryopreserved PBMC samples from 30 to 35 adults with confirmed HIV infection, collected serially over a mean of 6 years (range 1-12). Among the 25 to 35 participants with HIV, around ten were female. No cross-contamination during QIAcube processing was seen in test extractions of a monoclonal T-cell line run alongside roughly 35 polyclonal samples.

In regard to this clone: The antigen this receptor binds is unknown. Per-base quality was not reported, and no clone a single base away is much larger than it.

CDR1 SGHRS and CDR2 YFSETQ were looked up in the germline V gene. The germline ends are 8 bases apart after V is trimmed by 1 base and J by 3 bases. The CDR3 covers 13 residues, taking in both the cysteine and the phenylalanine. The retained sequence is limited to the CDR3, 39 bases, with the frame set at the first base. Inclusion was restricted to participants for whom at least one PBMC sample before ART initiation and at least two post-ART samples were available. All participants with HIV were treated in the United States of America. Before DNA extraction, cryopreserved samples containing roughly 0.9-10 million PBMC were thawed and washed. At the time of the earliest PBMC sample, participants with HIV were aged between about 20 and 55 years. PBMC samples were contributed by each participant from 1-4 timepoints before ART initiation and 2-8 timepoints after ART initiation, with a median of 7 samples. For every participant, serial HIV viral load, CD4+ T-cell count, ART history and demographic data were obtained. Genomic DNA was extracted from unsorted PBMC with a Qiagen kit on a QIAcube, with processing performed in batches of 12 samples.

Paper-wide results and their limitations: The repertoire was dominated across all time points by expanded TRB clones identified before ART initiation, although this dominance was seen to fluctuate and to decrease in many PLHIV after ART. The samples span the years 2004 to 2017, and the ART regimens used at that time may not be as effective as current regimens. Because pre-ART samples had limited cell numbers, profiling was done on unsorted PBMC rather than on sorted CD4+ and CD8+ T cells. Narrower CDR3 length ranges were observed in HIV repertoires than in controls, and an antigen-experienced repertoire with only a slight naive shift after ART was suggested by the network structure. No data were available on ART adherence, viral resistance or therapy changes, limiting inferences about post-ART repertoire changes. Since PBMC availability was limited, sequencing covered only the TCR beta chain, with no alpha chain pairing. ART initiation was associated with a significant increase in TRB diversity, but diversity stayed significantly below transplant donor controls even after long-term ART.

The immunoSEQ hsTCRB v3.0 assay was used at survey level resolution for TRB variable region sequencing. The targeted TRB sequencing depth was roughly 35,000-50,000 T-cell genomes per sample. An Illumina MiSeq with a v3 150-cycle kit was used to sequence the pooled TRB libraries. The authors' analysis ran thus. Repertoire analysis ran in R within a reproducible Nextflow workflow covering QC, data transformation and analysis. LymphoSeq2, an R package for exploring AIRR-Seq data, was used to implement custom analyses. A few samples that yielded fewer than 5000 total TRB sequences were excluded, so that around 190 HIV repertoires were analyzed. Among the 200 or so HIV repertoires that were kept, under 60 were collected before ART initiation and about 130 were collected after ART initiation. Repertoires were downsampled to 5000 TRB nucleotide sequences, with summary statistics averaged over 100 downsampling iterations. TRB sequences were retained for analysis only if CDR3 regions of at least seven amino acids were present. Diversity was assessed using a clonality score derived from Shannon entropy and using the Gini coefficient. Repertoire networks linked the top 5000 CDR3 amino acid sequences whenever two sequences differed by an edit distance of one. For TRB CDR3 amino acid sequences, GLIPH2 was used to predict antigen specificity groups and MHC restriction. To flag known associations with CMV, EBV, HIV or tissue antigens, CDR3 amino acid sequences were compared against VDJdb and McPAS-TCR. Pre-ART, post-ART and control groups were compared with Wilcoxon signed-rank tests and Holm-Bonferroni correction. Sourced from immuneACCESS, this table was stored by TCRdb with only in-frame sequences that have V and J called. A share of the clones is absent; for the studies checked, an unresolved V gene accounts for under half, and the remainder has no known explanation. The V and J calls and clone size were taken over from that table, and D and trimming were inferred from the DNA. For this sample the table gives more than 7,000 clones, of which roughly 80% were detected only once. The leading ten clones occupy around a quarter of the sample.

This sequence uses TRBV5-1 and TRBJ2-7; TRBD2 is a possible D gene, resting on 5 matching bases. The specimen comprised unsorted PBMCs, sampled 0.6 years before starting antiretroviral therapy. This TCR was sampled from a man aged 35 to 55 with HIV. CDR3 reads: CASSLKRGYEQYF. The DNA is as follows: TGCGCCAGCAGCTTGAAACGGGGCTACGAGCAGTACTTC.